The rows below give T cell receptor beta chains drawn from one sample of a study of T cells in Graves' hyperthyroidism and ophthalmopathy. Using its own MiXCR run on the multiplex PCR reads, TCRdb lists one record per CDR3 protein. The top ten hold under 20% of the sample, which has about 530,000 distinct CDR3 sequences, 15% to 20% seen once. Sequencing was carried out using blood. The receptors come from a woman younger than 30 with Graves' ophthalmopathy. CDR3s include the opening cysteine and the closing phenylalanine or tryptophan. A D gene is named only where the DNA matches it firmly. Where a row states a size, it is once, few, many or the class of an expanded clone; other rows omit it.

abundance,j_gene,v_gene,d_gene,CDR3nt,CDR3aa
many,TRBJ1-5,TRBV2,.,TGTGCCAGCAGTGATAGGGGGACCAATCAGCCCCAGCATTTT,CASSDRGTNQPQHF
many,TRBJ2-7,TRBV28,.,TGTGCCAGCAGTTTACCAGGGGTCATCTACGAGCAGTACTTC,CASSLPGVIYEQYF
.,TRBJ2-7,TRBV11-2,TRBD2,TGTGCCAGCAGGGGGGGACTAGCGGGATGGGACGAGCAGTACTTC,CASRGGLAGWDEQYF
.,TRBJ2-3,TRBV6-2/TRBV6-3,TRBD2,TGTGCCAGCAGTTGGACTAGCTTCACAGATACGCAGTATTTT,CASSWTSFTDTQYF
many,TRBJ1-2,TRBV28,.,TGTGCCAGCAGTTTGAATCACGGGGCGGGCGGCTACACCTTC,CASSLNHGAGGYTF
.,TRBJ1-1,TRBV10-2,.,TGCGCCAGCCGTGGAGGGGGGGTTTCTACTGAAGCTTTCTTT,CASRGGGVSTEAFF
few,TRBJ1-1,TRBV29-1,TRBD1,TGCAGCGTTGCGGGACAGAGATACATGAACACTGAAGCTTTCTTT,CSVAGQRYMNTEAFF
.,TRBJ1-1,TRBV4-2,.,TGTGCCAGCAGCCAGGGACCACGGGCGGCAGCCACTGAAGCTTTCTTT,CASSQGPRAAATEAFF
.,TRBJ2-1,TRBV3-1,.,TGTGCCAGCAGCCAAGTAAGAAGGGATAGAAGCTCCTACAATGAGCAGTTCTTC,CASSQVRRDRSSYNEQFF
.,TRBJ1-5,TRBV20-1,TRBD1,TGCAGTGCTAGAAAGACAGGGAGCAATCAGCCCCAGCATTTT,CSARKTGSNQPQHF
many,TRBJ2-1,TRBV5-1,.,TGCGCCAGCAGCTTGGAATCGGCATTCAATGAGCAGTTCTTC,CASSLESAFNEQFF
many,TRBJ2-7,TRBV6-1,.,TGTGCCAGCAGTGTTCACGGGAACTACGAGCAGTACTTC,CASSVHGNYEQYF
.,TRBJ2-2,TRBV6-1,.,TGTGCCAGCAGCCCGGGAGTAGGAACCGGGGAGCTGTTTTTT,CASSPGVGTGELFF
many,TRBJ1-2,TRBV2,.,TGTGCCAGCAGTGAAGACCCCGGACGTGGCTACACCTTC,CASSEDPGRGYTF
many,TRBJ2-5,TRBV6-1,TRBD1,TGTGCCAGCAGCCGCACCATCCCTTACAGGGGACAAGAGACCCAGTACTTC,CASSRTIPYRGQETQYF
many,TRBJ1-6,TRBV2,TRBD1,TGTGCCAGCAGTGAGTTCGCAGGGGGAAATTCACCCCTCCACTTT,CASSEFAGGNSPLHF
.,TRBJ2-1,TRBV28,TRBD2,TGTGCCAGCAGCCGACTAGCGTATGATGAGCAGTTCTTC,CASSRLAYDEQFF
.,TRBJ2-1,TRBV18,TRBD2,TGTGCCAGCTCGCCCCACATACTAGCGGGACAATACAATGAGCAGTTCTTC,CASSPHILAGQYNEQFF
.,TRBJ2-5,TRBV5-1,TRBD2,TGCGCCAGCAGCTTGGGGCCTAGCGGGAATGCCGAGACCCAGTACTTC,CASSLGPSGNAETQYF
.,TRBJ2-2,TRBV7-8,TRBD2,TGTGCCAGCAGCTTAGGCGGGAGTAGGGAGCTGTTTTTT,CASSLGGSRELFF
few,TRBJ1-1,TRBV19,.,TGTGCCAGTAGAAACGACAGGAACACTGAAGCTTTCTTT,CASRNDRNTEAFF
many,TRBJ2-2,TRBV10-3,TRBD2,TGTGCCATCGGGACTAGCGGGACCCTGAACACCGGGGAGCTGTTTTTT,CAIGTSGTLNTGELFF
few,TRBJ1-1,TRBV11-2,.,TGTGCCAGTTACGACAGCCAAGAGAACGCTGAAGCTTTCTTT,CASYDSQENAEAFF
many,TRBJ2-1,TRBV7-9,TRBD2,TGTGCCAGCAGCTTAGCGGGGCTAGCGGGAGGAAAACAGTTCTTC,CASSLAGLAGGKQFF
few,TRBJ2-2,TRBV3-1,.,TGTGCCAGCAGCCAAGCTAGTCCCGGGGAGCTGTTTTTT,CASSQASPGELFF
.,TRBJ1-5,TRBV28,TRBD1,TGTGCCAGCAGTTTATGGGGACAGGGAGGCAATCAGCCCCAGCATTTT,CASSLWGQGGNQPQHF
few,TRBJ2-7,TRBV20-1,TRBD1,TGCAGTGCTATACAGGGGGTAAGGTACGAGCAGTACTTC,CSAIQGVRYEQYF
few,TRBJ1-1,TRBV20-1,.,TGCAGTGCTACCTACCGGGTTACCAACACTGAAGCTTTCTTT,CSATYRVTNTEAFF
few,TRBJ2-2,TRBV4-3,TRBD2,TGCGCCAGCAGCCAAGGCCCGGGACTAGCGGGAGGGCCGAACACCGGGGAGCTGTTTTTT,CASSQGPGLAGGPNTGELFF
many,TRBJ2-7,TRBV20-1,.,TGCAGTGCCAGGGGGGGGGCGGGGGAGCAGTACTTC,CSARGGAGEQYF
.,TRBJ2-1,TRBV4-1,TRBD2,TGCGCCAGCAGCCAAGGCACACGGACTAGGGCATACAATGAGCAGTTCTTC,CASSQGTRTRAYNEQFF
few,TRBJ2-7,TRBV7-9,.,TGTGCCAGCAACCCCCGGGTCGGTCCTTTCTACGAGCAGTACTTC,CASNPRVGPFYEQYF
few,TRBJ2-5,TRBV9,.,TGTGCCAGCAGCGCGGGACCCCTCCAAGAGACCCAGTACTTC,CASSAGPLQETQYF
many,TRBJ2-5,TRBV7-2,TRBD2,TGTGCCAGCAGCGCGAGGGGCGGGAGTCTACGGGAGACCCAGTACTTC,CASSARGGSLRETQYF
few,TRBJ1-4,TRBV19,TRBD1,TGTGCCAGTAGTACCCGGGACAGGCATGAAAAACTGTTTTTT,CASSTRDRHEKLFF
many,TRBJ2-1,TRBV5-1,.,TGCGCCAGCAGCTTGCGGGGTCACCAGAGCTCCTACAATGAGCAGTTCTTC,CASSLRGHQSSYNEQFF
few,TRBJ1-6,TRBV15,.,TGTGCCACCAGCAGTCAAGCAGGGAGGGAGTCCTATAATTCACCCCTCCACTTT,CATSSQAGRESYNSPLHF
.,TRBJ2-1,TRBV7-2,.,TGTGCCAGCAGCTTAGAGACGGGAGAGTTCAATGAGCAGTTCTTC,CASSLETGEFNEQFF
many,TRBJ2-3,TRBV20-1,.,TGCAGTGCTAGAGGAACCTCTAGCACAGATACGCAGTATTTT,CSARGTSSTDTQYF
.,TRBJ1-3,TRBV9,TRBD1,TGTGCCAGTGGACAGGGAAGCTCTGGAAACACCATATATTTT,CASGQGSSGNTIYF